These 19 T cell receptor beta chains were all obtained from the same sample, sequenced in a study of cytomegalovirus exposure and HLA in healthy donors. Amplification used 60 Vbeta primers and 13 Jbeta primers. Method: immunoSEQ multiplex PCR; TCRdb's copy keeps in-frame clones and lacks some. The table includes 110,000 to 150,000 clones, roughly a tenth detected once. The sequenced sample consisted of PBMCs. These receptors were collected from a male donor in good health and CMV-seronegative.

This clone occurred a few times. CDR3 protein: CASSLGQGGYGYTF. The CDR3 DNA reads as TGCGCCAGCAGTTTGGGACAGGGGGGATATGGCTACACCTTC. The chain employs TRBV10-2 and TRBJ1-2; 11 positions match TRBD1. Trimming cost V 5 bases and J 5 bases; bases outside gene matches: 4. The CDR3 spans 14 residues. Germline values: CDR1 WSHSY, CDR2 SAAADI.

The V and J genes are TRBV2 and TRBJ2-2; TRBD2 might be the D (6 bases). Trimming removed 8 bases at V and 6 bases at J, with 13 bases between. The CDR3 sequence is 13 residues long. The germline gives CDR1 SNHLY, CDR2 FYNNEI. CDR3 sequence reads: CASWGVPAGELFF. CDR3 DNA sequence: TGTGCCAGCTGGGGGGTTCCCGCCGGGGAGCTGTTTTTT.

The chain uses TRBV5-4 and TRBJ1-2; D perhaps matches TRBD1 (6 bases). Germline V gene data show CDR1 as SGHNT and CDR2 as YYREEE (reference sequence). This CDR3 region has 14 residues. V shed 2 bases and J shed 2 bases, with 10 bases lying between them. This chain's CDR3 is CASSLQGSNYGYTF. For the CDR3, the DNA is TGTGCCAGCAGCTTACAGGGTTCCAACTATGGCTACACCTTC.

This clone has only a few counts. The gene calls are TRBV28 and TRBJ1-4, with no clear D. Germline V CDR1 and CDR2: MDHEN, SYDVKM. This CDR3 spans 15 amino acids. Trimming shortened V by 2 bases and J by 8 bases, and 15 bases separated the two germline ends. The CDR3 spells CASSLGNLREEKLFF. Here the CDR3 DNA reads TGTGCCAGCAGTTTAGGTAACCTTAGGGAGGAAAAACTGTTTTTT.

This clone was seen only a few times. The V gene is TRBV5-6, the J gene TRBJ2-1; 13 nucleotides match TRBD2. Germline CDR1 and CDR2: SGHDT and YYEEEE. The J segment lost 8 bases and the V segment lost 5 bases, leaving 7 bases of the junction unmatched. The CDR3 extends over 15 amino acids. CDR3 in amino acids: CASSSGTSGTDEQFF. In DNA form, the CDR3 reads TGTGCCAGCAGTTCCGGGACTAGCGGGACCGATGAGCAGTTCTTC.

This clone appeared a few times. V is TRBV19 and J is TRBJ1-1; D is undetermined. V lost 1 base, J lost 1 base, and 7 bases lay in between. The CDR3 runs 14 residues. The germline gives CDR1 LNHDA, CDR2 SQIVND (reference sequence). CDR3 DNA: TGTGCCAGTAGTATAGGTCTGAGGAACACTGAAGCTTTCTTT. It yields the protein CASSIGLRNTEAFF.

This clone was recorded once. V usage is TRBV7-2 and J usage is TRBJ1-3; 10 bases map to TRBD1. V lost 5 bases to trimming and J lost 4 bases; unmatched junction nucleotides: 5. This CDR3 comprises 15 residues. Germline loops: CDR1 SGHTA, CDR2 FQGNSA. CDR3 DNA: TGTGCCAGCAGCACTCCGGGACAGGGGGGAAACACCATATATTTT. It translates to CASSTPGQGGNTIYF.

A few counts support this clone. This sequence joins TRBV6-4 and TRBJ2-3, with 7 bases identical to TRBD1. This CDR3 is built from 16 residues. In germline, CDR1 is MRHNA, CDR2 SNTAGT. With V trimmed by 3 bases and J by 1 base, 7 bases remained unmatched. CDR3 region: CASSESVDRGTDTQYF. The CDR3 bases are TGTGCCAGCAGTGAATCCGTAGACAGGGGCACAGATACGCAGTATTTT.

This clone was found a few times. This chain links TRBV10-3 with TRBJ2-2, with 10 bases fitting TRBD2. The germline CDR1 and CDR2 sequences are ENHRY and SYGVKD. This CDR3 contains 19 residues. The trim removed 2 bases at V and 1 base at J, leaving 10 bases unmatched. The CDR3 reads CAISEPQTSGPLNTGELFF. CDR3 in DNA: TGTGCCATCAGTGAGCCGCAGACTAGCGGGCCCCTGAACACCGGGGAGCTGTTTTTT.

The chain has TRBV11-1 and TRBJ2-5; 7 bases are a match to TRBD2. V lost 0 bases to trimming and J lost 4 bases; unmatched junction nucleotides: 5. The CDR3 runs 15 residues. CDR1 SGHAT and CDR2 FQDESV come from the germline V gene (reference sequence). The CDR3 loop reads CASSLAGGMPETQYF. As DNA, the CDR3 is TGTGCCAGCAGCTTAGCGGGAGGGATGCCAGAGACCCAGTACTTC.

The chain joins TRBV2 to TRBJ2-3; D perhaps matches TRBD2 (6 bases). The germline CDR1 and CDR2 sequences are SNHLY and FYNNEI. CDR3 length equals 13 residues. V lost 9 bases, J lost 3 bases, and 13 bases lay in between. The CDR3 region has the DNA TGTGCCAGATCCGGGACTTTGACAGATACGCAGTATTTT. Amino acids: CARSGTLTDTQYF.

Note on this clone: This CDR3 is also generated by other DNA sequences in the sample. V and J are TRBV27 and TRBJ1-1; 9 bases match TRBD1. The CDR3 extends over 14 amino acids. The trim removed 6 bases at V and 5 bases at J, leaving 7 bases unmatched. CDR1 MNHEY and CDR2 SMNVEV come from the germline V gene (reference sequence). The CDR3 reads CASSRQGVGTEAFF. For the CDR3, the DNA is TGTGCCAGCAGCCGACAGGGGGTAGGGACTGAAGCTTTCTTT.

This clone has only a few counts. The V call is TRBV30, the J call TRBJ1-3; TRBD1 aligns across 8 bases. This CDR3 has 14 amino acids. With 3 bases clipped from V and 3 bases from J, the junction kept 4 bases outside the gene matches. Germline V gene sequence: CDR1 GTSNPN, CDR2 SVGIG (reference sequence). CDR3 region: CAWRPQGVGNTIYF. In DNA, the CDR3 is TGTGCCTGGAGGCCACAGGGGGTTGGAAACACCATATATTTT.

The table lists this clone with a few counts. The J gene is TRBJ2-2, the V gene TRBV6-5; D not resolved. CDR3 length: 16 residues. With 0 bases removed from V and 1 base from J, the gap between germline ends came to 9 bases. CDR1 is MNHEY, CDR2 SVGAGI, per germline. As DNA, the CDR3 is TGTGCCAGCAGTTACTCGCTCAGGATGAACACCGGGGAGCTGTTTTTT. Amino acid sequence: CASSYSLRMNTGELFF.

The sample holds a few counts of this clone. The chain is built from TRBV4-2 and TRBJ2-2; TRBD2 aligns across 8 bases. The germline gives CDR1 LGHNA, CDR2 YNFKEQ. Germline trimming cut 0 bases from V and 4 bases from J; bases unmatched to any gene: 7. The CDR3 sequence is 17 residues long. CDR3 bases: TGTGCCAGCAGCCAAGATGCAACGGGAGGGGTCACCGGGGAGCTGTTTTTT. Translating it yields CASSQDATGGVTGELFF.

The J gene is TRBJ2-1, the V gene TRBV9, with D unresolved. Germline V gene sequence: CDR1 SGDLS, CDR2 YYNGEE. Trimming left V 1 base short and J 3 bases short, with 8 bases between. CDR3 length equals 14 residues. The CDR3 reads CASSVWSSYNEQFF. As DNA, the CDR3 is TGTGCCAGCAGCGTATGGAGCAGCTACAATGAGCAGTTCTTC. The full variable domain, rest sourced from reference TRBV9 and TRBJ2-1, is DSGVTQTPKHLITATGQRVTLRCSPRSGDLSVYWYQQSLDQGLQFLIQYYNGEERAKGNILERFSAQQFPDLHSELNLSSLELGDSALYFCASSVWSSYNEQFFGPGTRLTVL.

The gene calls are TRBV2 and TRBJ2-3, with 16 bases aligning to TRBD2. The V gene's germline CDR1 is SNHLY and CDR2 FYNNEI. The J segment lost 3 bases and the V segment lost 8 bases, leaving 11 bases of the junction unmatched. The CDR3 has 18 residues. In DNA, the CDR3 is TGTGCCAGCTACCCCGGGACTAGCGGGAGGGCGTTGACAGATACGCAGTATTTT. Translated: CASYPGTSGRALTDTQYF.

This clone has more than one count but fewer than ten. The gene calls are TRBV11-2 and TRBJ1-4; D may be TRBD1 (5 bases). V dropped 1 base and J dropped 8 bases, with 11 bases sitting between them. Germline loops: CDR1 SGHAT, CDR2 FQNNGV. The CDR3 loop spans 14 amino acids. In nucleotides, the CDR3 is TGTGCCAGCAGCTTAGGTCAGGGCGGAGAAAAACTGTTTTTT. It yields the protein CASSLGQGGEKLFF.

The V call is TRBV11-1, the J call TRBJ2-4, with 8 bases lining up with TRBD1. V shed 1 base and J 0 bases; nucleotides not matched to a gene: 2. Germline loops: CDR1 SGHAT, CDR2 FQDESV (reference sequence). The CDR3 is 16 amino acids. CDR3 loop: CASSLEQGVAKNIQYF. CDR3 sequence (DNA): TGTGCCAGCAGCTTAGAACAGGGGGTAGCCAAAAACATTCAGTACTTC.